The next 9 T cell receptor beta chains were all read from a single sample in a study of long-term antiretroviral therapy in people with HIV. A v3.0 immunoSEQ assay was performed at survey level. Sequenced by immunoSEQ multiplex PCR; TCRdb stores in-frame clones only, minus some. The sample has about 24,000 clones, 65% to 90% seen once. This specimen consisted of unsorted PBMCs, obtained 1.2 years after starting antiretroviral therapy. The receptors shown here come from a man between 50 and 59 years old with HIV.

This clone was counted only a few times. CDR3 region: CASSSRTGPGPQHF. For the CDR3, the DNA is TGTGCCAGCAGCAGCAGGACGGGACCGGGGCCCCAGCATTTT. This sequence joins TRBV21-1 and TRBJ1-5. TRBV21-1 is described as a pseudogene. The CDR3 has 14 amino acids.

This rearrangement joins TRBV7-9 to TRBJ1-1, with 7 bases aligning to TRBD1. CDR3 length equals 16 residues. The ends lost 4 bases at V and 1 base at J; junction bases unmatched: 9. The germline V gene encodes CDR1 SEHNR and CDR2 FQNEAQ (reference sequence). The chain's CDR3 is CASSSRTGRSNTEAFF. As DNA, the CDR3 is TGTGCCAGCAGCTCCCGGACAGGACGGTCGAACACTGAAGCTTTCTTT. The whole variable domain, filled in from reference TRBV7-9 and TRBJ1-1, reads DTGVSQNPRHKITKRGQNVTFRCDPISEHNRLYWYRQTLGQGPEFLTYFQNEAQLEKSRLLSDRFSAERPKGSFSTLEIQRTEQGDSAMYLCASSSRTGRSNTEAFFGQGTRLTVV.

CDR3 sequence reads: CASRRHSNEQFF. The CDR3 DNA reads TGTGCCAGCAGGCGTCACAGCAATGAGCAGTTCTTC. V gene TRBV5-4 combines with J gene TRBJ2-1; no firm D call. The CDR3 runs to 12 residues. Germline lookup yields CDR1 SGHNT and CDR2 YYREEE (reference sequence). V was shortened by 5 bases and J by 6 bases, with 9 bases between the two germline ends.

For the CDR3, the DNA is TGTGCCATCAAAGGCAGGCAGAACACTGAAGCTTTCTTT. Amino acid sequence: CAIKGRQNTEAFF. J is TRBJ1-1 and V is TRBV10-3; no clear D. Trimming removed 7 bases from V and 1 base from J, with 10 bases in between. CDR1 ENHRY and CDR2 SYGVKD come from the germline V gene. The CDR3 spans 13 residues.

The chain links TRBV5-8 to TRBJ2-1, with 13 bases that match TRBD2. The V and J ends lost 4 bases and 5 bases, in that order; junction bases with no gene match: 6. The CDR3 runs 16 residues. Germline V gene lookup returns CDR1 SGHTS and CDR2 YDEGEE. CDR3 region: CASSPGLAGMDNEQFF. DNA of the CDR3: TGTGCCAGCAGCCCGGGACTAGCGGGGATGGACAATGAGCAGTTCTTC.

This clone showed up just once. The chain combines TRBV18 with TRBJ1-1; D uncertain. The CDR3 length is 13 residues. Germline V gene data show CDR1 as KGHSH and CDR2 as LQKENI. The V and J ends lost 3 bases and 4 bases respectively, with 9 bases between them. CDR3 in amino acids: CASSPTAGTEAFF. The CDR3 nucleotides read TGTGCCAGCTCACCGACCGCAGGCACTGAAGCTTTCTTT.

CDR3 sequence reads: CASSSGQGPYNEQFF. The CDR3 nucleotides are TGCGCCAGCAGCTCTGGACAGGGACCCTACAATGAGCAGTTCTTC. V gene TRBV5-1 combines with J gene TRBJ2-1, with 8 nucleotides matching TRBD1. Trimming took 3 bases from V and 2 from J; bases not matched to a gene: 4. CDR1 is SGHRS and CDR2 is YFSETQ in the germline V gene. The CDR3 consists of 15 residues.

This chain joins TRBV9 and TRBJ1-1; D possibly corresponds to TRBD1 (5 bases). The V end was cut by 3 bases, the J end by 4 bases, with 13 bases between. Germline V gives CDR1 SGDLS, CDR2 YYNGEE. This CDR3 contains 14 residues. The CDR3 DNA is TGTGCCAGCAGCGCTCCCTCCGGGACCACTGAAGCTTTCTTT. The encoded protein is CASSAPSGTTEAFF.

J is TRBJ2-7 and V is TRBV7-3, with 8 positions matching TRBD2. V lost 5 bases to trimming and J lost 5 bases; unmatched junction nucleotides: 5. CDR1 is SGHTA, CDR2 FQGTGA, per germline. The CDR3 contains 13 residues. CDR3 in amino acids: CASSLGLANEQYF. The CDR3 nucleotides are TGTGCCAGCAGCCTCGGACTAGCTAACGAGCAGTACTTC. The full variable domain, with the rest looked up from reference TRBV7-3 and TRBJ2-7, is GAGVSQTPSNKVTEKGKYVELRCDPISGHTALYWYRQSLGQGPEFLIYFQGTGAADDSGLPNDRFFAVRPEGSVSTLKIQRTERGDSAVYLCASSLGLANEQYFGPGTRLTVT.